The 17 T cell receptor beta chains given below trace back to one sample, sequenced in a study of shared T cell receptors in the human thymus. This table comes from immunoSEQ multiplex PCR, and its TCRdb copy is limited to in-frame clones, with some not included. The profile shows hundreds of thousands of clones, approximately 89% of them singletons. These data are also associated with another study on human thymus T cells.

Sequencing was done on a sample of thymocytes. The receptors derive from a boy in the first two years of life with a congenital heart defect.

The J gene is TRBJ1-3, the V gene TRBV6-6; no definite D call. V was trimmed by 4 bases and J by 8 bases, leaving 12 bases between them. The CDR3 is 13 amino acids. Germline values: CDR1 MNHNY, CDR2 SVGAGI (reference sequence). The CDR3 reads CASSLGGGDTIYF. DNA for the CDR3: TGTGCCAGCAGTTTGGGCGGAGGAGACACCATATATTTT.

The J gene is TRBJ1-5, the V gene TRBV7-6, with 7 bases identical to TRBD1. Germline V gene data show CDR1 as SGHVS and CDR2 as FNYEAQ. V lost 5 bases, J lost 2 bases, and 21 bases stayed unmatched. This CDR3 is built from 20 residues. CDR3 sequence (DNA): TGTGCCAGCAGCCCAACACCCCCGGACAGGAGTTTACAAGGCAATCAGCCCCAGCATTTT. Translating it yields CASSPTPPDRSLQGNQPQHF.

As DNA, the CDR3 is TGTGCCAGCGTTCCCCCCGGACAGGGCTACAATGAGCAGTTCTTC. This gives the protein CASVPPGQGYNEQFF. The V and J genes are TRBV27 and TRBJ2-1; 8 positions match TRBD1. V shed 8 bases and J 3 bases; nucleotides not matched to a gene: 9. The CDR3 consists of 15 residues. Germline V gene sequence: CDR1 MNHEY, CDR2 SMNVEV (reference sequence).

The J gene is TRBJ2-6, the V gene TRBV10-2, with 8 positions matching TRBD1. CDR3 length: 17 amino acids. Trimming cost V 5 bases and J 2 bases; bases outside gene matches: 8. Germline V gene lookup returns CDR1 WSHSY and CDR2 SAAADI. CDR3 in DNA: TGCGCCAGCAGTATACAGGGGGTAGTACCTGGGGCCAACGTCCTGACTTTC. As protein: CASSIQGVVPGANVLTF.

This clone occurred a few times. The rearrangement uses TRBV7-9 and TRBJ2-7, with 11 bases fitting TRBD2. The germline V gene has CDR1 SEHNR and CDR2 FQNEAQ (reference sequence). Unmatched junction bases numbered 9, after V lost 3 bases and J lost 2 bases. This CDR3 contains 17 residues. The CDR3 protein is CASSFSRGTSGAYEQYF. CDR3 DNA sequence: TGTGCCAGCAGCTTTTCCCGTGGGACTAGCGGAGCCTACGAGCAGTACTTC.

V is TRBV5-1 and J is TRBJ2-7; 14 bases map to TRBD2. In germline, CDR1 is SGHRS, CDR2 YFSETQ. The CDR3 has 16 residues. V gave up 4 bases and J gave up 4 bases; unmatched junction bases: 7. The CDR3 DNA reads TGCGCCAGCAGCGCCTCGACTAGCGGGGGGGCGTACGAGCAGTACTTC. This gives the protein CASSASTSGGAYEQYF.

V gene TRBV19 combines with J gene TRBJ1-5, with 7 bases fitting TRBD1. This CDR3 is 13 amino acids long. With 3 bases clipped from V and 4 bases from J, the junction kept 0 bases outside the gene matches. CDR1 LNHDA and CDR2 SQIVND come from the germline V gene (reference sequence). Here the CDR3 DNA reads TGTGCCAGTAGTATGACAGGGAATCAGCCCCAGCATTTT. Translating gives CASSMTGNQPQHF.

The chain is built from TRBV14 and TRBJ2-1; TRBD1 agrees at 7 bases. The CDR3 is 15 amino acids. Germline lookup yields CDR1 SGHDN and CDR2 FVKESK. Trimming removed 6 bases from V and 0 bases from J; junction bases left unmatched: 5. The CDR3 here is CASRTTGSSYNEQFF. DNA of the CDR3: TGTGCCAGCAGGACGACAGGGAGCTCCTACAATGAGCAGTTCTTC.

The chain links TRBV4-3 to TRBJ2-5; D may be TRBD2 (5 bases). CDR1 is LGHNA, CDR2 YSLEER, per germline. Trimming cost V 0 bases and J 5 bases, with 19 bases left between them. The CDR3 length is 17 residues. The CDR3 coding sequence is TGCGCCAGCAGCCAAGATTCGTGGGATCGGGGAGTGGAGACCCAGTACTTC. It yields the protein CASSQDSWDRGVETQYF.

The chain employs TRBV5-5 and TRBJ1-5; 7 positions agree with TRBD1. Germline CDR1 reads SGHKS; CDR2 reads YYEKEE (reference sequence). V shed 3 bases, J shed 2 bases, and the junction held 8 bases outside the gene matches. The CDR3 has 16 amino acids. The CDR3 protein is CASSSGRQGGNQPQHF. CDR3 DNA: TGTGCCAGCAGCTCCGGACGACAGGGCGGCAATCAGCCCCAGCATTTT.

This clone was seen a few times. The CDR3 DNA sequence: TGTGCCAGCTCACCAGGGTCTAATCTAGTGGTCGACGAGCAGTACTTC. Its translation is CASSPGSNLVVDEQYF. The V and J genes are TRBV18 and TRBJ2-7; unclear D gene. The V gene lost 2 bases and the J gene lost 5 bases, with 19 bases spanning the gap. The CDR3 runs to 16 residues. Germline CDR1 reads KGHSH; CDR2 reads LQKENI.

The rearrangement uses TRBV27 and TRBJ2-7, with a weak D call TRBD2 (5 bases). The germline CDR1 and CDR2 sequences are MNHEY and SMNVEV (reference sequence). Trimming cost V 3 bases and J 2 bases, with 14 bases left between them. This CDR3 region has 15 residues. The CDR3: CASSFKAVEAYEQYF. CDR3 nucleotides: TGTGCCAGCAGTTTCAAGGCAGTGGAGGCCTACGAGCAGTACTTC.

The chain couples TRBV5-6 to TRBJ2-1; weak D call: TRBD1 (6 bases). The CDR3 loop spans 13 amino acids. V lost 0 bases and J lost 6, with 7 bases in between. The germline V gene has CDR1 SGHDT and CDR2 YYEEEE. The CDR3 coding sequence is TGTGCCAGCAGCTTGGACAGGGTCAATGAGCAGTTCTTC. It encodes CASSLDRVNEQFF.

This clone is a singleton in its sample. V gene TRBV9 combines with J gene TRBJ2-2, with 7 bases identical to TRBD2. Looked up from germline, CDR1 is SGDLS and CDR2 is YYNGEE. The CDR3 has 16 amino acids. V lost 0 bases and J lost 2; bases outside the gene matches: 4. CDR3 amino acids: CASSVVASGNTGELFF. DNA of the CDR3: TGTGCCAGCAGCGTAGTGGCTAGCGGAAACACCGGGGAGCTGTTTTTT.

This clone was picked up a small number of times. Here the CDR3 DNA reads TGTGCCAGCACCCGGGAGGGACTAGCGGAGGAAGGGGGCACAGATACGCAGTATTTT. Its protein is CASTREGLAEEGGTDTQYF. The chain links TRBV7-9 to TRBJ2-3, with TRBD2 matching 11 bases. Looked up from germline, CDR1 is SEHNR and CDR2 is FQNEAQ (reference sequence). This CDR3 has 19 residues. Germline trimming cut 7 bases from V and 1 base from J; bases unmatched to any gene: 16.

The chain uses TRBV6-6 and TRBJ2-7, with a weak D call TRBD1 (6 bases). The germline V and J ends were trimmed by 6 bases and 3 bases, with 12 bases remaining between them. This CDR3 comprises 13 residues. Germline loops: CDR1 MNHNY, CDR2 SVGAGI (reference sequence). The CDR3 bases are TGTGCCAGCAGAGGCGCAGGGGACTACGAGCAGTACTTC. Amino acids: CASRGAGDYEQYF.

The chain recombines TRBV28 with TRBJ2-5, with D perhaps TRBD1 (6 bases). Trimming took 3 bases from V and 5 from J, leaving 22 bases between them. CDR1 and CDR2 (germline): MDHEN, SYDVKM. The CDR3 covers 17 residues. Written as DNA, the CDR3 is TGTGCCAGCAGTTTCCGGGGCTGGGCACAGGGACGGGAGACCCAGTACTTC. This translates into CASSFRGWAQGRETQYF.